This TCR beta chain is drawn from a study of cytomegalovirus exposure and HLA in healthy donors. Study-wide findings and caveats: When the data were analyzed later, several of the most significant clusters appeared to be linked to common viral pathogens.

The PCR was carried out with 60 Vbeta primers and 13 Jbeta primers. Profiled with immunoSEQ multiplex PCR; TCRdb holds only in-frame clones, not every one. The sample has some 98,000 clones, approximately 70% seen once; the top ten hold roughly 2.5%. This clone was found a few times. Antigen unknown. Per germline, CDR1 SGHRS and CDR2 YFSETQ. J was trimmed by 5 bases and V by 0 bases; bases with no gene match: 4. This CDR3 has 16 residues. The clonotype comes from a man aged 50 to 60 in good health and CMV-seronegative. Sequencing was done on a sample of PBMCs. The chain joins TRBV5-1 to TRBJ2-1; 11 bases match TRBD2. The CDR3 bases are TGCGCCAGCAGCTTGGAGCTAGCGGGGGGTAACAATGAGCAGTTCTTC. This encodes CASSLELAGGNNEQFF.